Listed here are 12 T cell receptor beta chains from one sample, sequenced in a study of blood T cells in healthy people across ages. Through a sample-barcoded 5' primer and a J-beta primer mix, a second PCR was run for roughly 6 to 11 cycles. One entry per CDR3 protein results from TCRdb running MiXCR on the 5' RACE reads. The sample lists about 1.5 million distinct CDR3 sequences; roughly 40% were seen once. Sequences were obtained from blood. These receptors were collected from a young woman in good health.

This clonotype is a singleton in its sample. A much larger clonotype is one base distant, so this may be a read error. The chain is built from TRBV10-3 and TRBJ2-3; D may be TRBD1 (5 bases). Germline loops: CDR1 ENHRY, CDR2 SYGVKD. CDR3 length: 13 amino acids. The CDR3 DNA sequence: TGTGCCATCAGTGAAACGGAAACAGGTACGCAGTATTTT. Its translation is CAISETETGTQYF.

J is TRBJ2-5 and V is TRBV4-1, with 16 bases identical to TRBD2. The CDR3 consists of 17 residues. Germline-derived CDR1 and CDR2 are MGHRA and YSYEKL. V trimming: 2 bases; J trimming: 5 bases; junction bases outside the gene matches: 5. The CDR3 DNA reads as TGCGCCAGCAGCCAATCCGGGACTAGCGGGAGGGGGGAGACCCAGTACTTC. Translation gives CASSQSGTSGRGETQYF.

The V gene is TRBV20-1, the J gene TRBJ1-3; D unclear. This CDR3 contains 14 residues. With 3 bases removed from V and 4 bases from J, the gap between germline ends came to 13 bases. The germline CDR1 and CDR2 sequences are DFQATT and SNEGSKA (reference sequence). For the CDR3, the DNA is TGCAGTGCTAGCAACAGAGCTGACGGAAACACCATATATTTT. This translates into CSASNRADGNTIYF.

The V call is TRBV12-3 or TRBV12-4, the J call TRBJ2-1, with 14 bases lining up with TRBD2. This CDR3 contains 15 residues. After removal of 6 bases from V and 7 bases from J, the junction contained 5 bases not matched to a gene. CDR3 residues: CASRGLAGARNEQFF. The CDR3 region has the DNA TGTGCCAGCAGGGGACTAGCGGGAGCTAGGAATGAGCAGTTCTTC.

This clonotype was found a few times. The chain carries TRBV7-9 and TRBJ1-2; D is perhaps TRBD1 (6 bases). The ends were cut back, 1 base at V and 4 bases at J, with 13 bases in the middle. CDR1 is SEHNR and CDR2 is FQNEAQ in the germline V gene (reference sequence). The CDR3 is made up of 15 amino acids. The CDR3 DNA reads TGTGCCAGCAGCTTAGAGTTATCAGGGGCCTATGGCTACACCTTC. Encoded protein: CASSLELSGAYGYTF.

CDR3 residues: CSARDSPSGYEQYF. Here the CDR3 DNA reads TGCAGTGCTAGAGATTCCCCTAGCGGTTACGAGCAGTACTTC. The genes are TRBV20-1 and TRBJ2-7, with TRBD2 identical over 7 bases. This CDR3 is 14 amino acids long. From germline, CDR1 is DFQATT and CDR2 SNEGSKA (reference sequence). V lost 0 bases, J lost 4 bases, and 6 bases stayed unmatched.

The CDR3 nucleotides read TGTGCCAGCAGTTACGCTGCCGGACATGGGTATGAGCAGTTCTTC. It translates to CASSYAAGHGYEQFF. The chain couples TRBV6-5 to TRBJ2-1, with D perhaps matching TRBD1 (5 bases). Between the trimmed V and J ends, which lost 2 bases and 8 bases, there was a span of 16 bases. In germline, CDR1 is MNHEY, CDR2 SVGAGI. CDR3 length: 15 amino acids.

This clonotype was observed a handful of times. The CDR3 sequence: CSARIDRALGIQYF. Here the CDR3 DNA reads TGCAGTGCTAGAATCGACAGGGCCTTAGGCATTCAGTACTTC. The chain employs TRBV20-1 and TRBJ2-4; 7 bases match TRBD1. This CDR3 is built from 14 residues. Germline V lookup: CDR1 DFQATT, CDR2 SNEGSKA (reference sequence). The V segment lost 2 bases and the J segment 9 bases; nucleotides outside the gene matches: 10.

This clonotype came up many times. The V call is TRBV6-4, the J call TRBJ2-3, with 7 nucleotides matching TRBD2. V dropped 2 bases and J dropped 1; count of bases not matched to a gene: 0. From germline, CDR1 is MRHNA and CDR2 SNTAGT. This CDR3 has 14 amino acids. The CDR3 sequence is CASSDGGGTDTQYF. CDR3 nucleotide sequence: TGTGCCAGCAGTGACGGGGGGGGCACAGATACGCAGTATTTT.

This chain connects TRBV10-3 to TRBJ2-1, with D uncertain. CDR3 length: 15 amino acids. Germline values: CDR1 ENHRY, CDR2 SYGVKD. Deletions cut 3 bases from V and 4 bases from J, with 13 bases between. This chain's CDR3 is CAISEGLAFYNEQFF. The CDR3 DNA reads TGTGCCATCAGTGAAGGGCTCGCCTTTTACAATGAGCAGTTCTTC.

The chain joins TRBV20-1 to TRBJ2-1, with TRBD1 matching 7 bases. The CDR3 runs to 14 residues. Germline trimming cut 5 bases from V and 1 base from J; bases unmatched to any gene: 5. Germline V lookup: CDR1 DFQATT, CDR2 SNEGSKA (reference sequence). The CDR3 protein is CSAETGSSYNEQFF. Here the CDR3 DNA reads TGCAGTGCTGAGACAGGGAGTTCCTACAATGAGCAGTTCTTC.

This clonotype was detected only a few times. The chain joins TRBV7-2 to TRBJ2-7, with 8 positions matching TRBD1. V lost 4 bases to trimming and J lost 4 bases; unmatched junction nucleotides: 6. CDR1 SGHTA and CDR2 FQGNSA come from the germline V gene. The CDR3 is 14 amino acids. CDR3 sequence: CASSSQTGAYEQYF. The CDR3 bases are TGTGCCAGCAGCTCGCAGACAGGGGCATACGAGCAGTACTTC.